These 11 T cell receptor beta chains were sequenced from one sample in a study of shared clonotypes between healthy human individuals. Generated by immunoSEQ multiplex PCR, the TCRdb table keeps only in-frame clones and is missing some. The profile shows about half a million clones, 70% to 85% of them singletons. The source material was PBMCs. These receptors originate from a middle-aged woman in good health. Some clones in this sample may be carry-over from other donors' samples.

The rearrangement joins TRBV5-1 to TRBJ2-6; no definite D call. Trimming cost V 2 bases and J 0 bases, with 6 bases left between them. The CDR3 is made up of 15 amino acids. CDR1 is SGHRS, CDR2 YFSETQ, per germline. As DNA, the CDR3 is TGCGCCAGCAGCTTATCGTTCTCTGGGGCCAACGTCCTGACTTTC. Translation gives CASSLSFSGANVLTF.

This chain joins TRBV18 and TRBJ2-7, with no clear D. The CDR3 sequence is 14 residues long. CDR1 KGHSH and CDR2 LQKENI come from the germline V gene. V lost 3 bases, J lost 3 bases, and 12 bases lay in between. The DNA of the CDR3 is TGTGCCAGCTCACCCAGCGCCCCGGGCTACGAGCAGTACTTC. It encodes CASSPSAPGYEQYF.

This rearrangement joins TRBV9 to TRBJ1-2; a weak D match, TRBD1 (5 bases). V lost 2 bases and J lost 4, with 9 bases in between. This CDR3 comprises 13 residues. The germline gives CDR1 SGDLS, CDR2 YYNGEE. The CDR3 bases are TGTGCCAGCAGCGTCAGGGACGGCTATGGCTACACCTTC. Protein sequence: CASSVRDGYGYTF.

The rearrangement joins TRBV4-2 to TRBJ2-3, with no clear D. V shed 5 bases and J shed 6 bases, with 9 bases lying between them. CDR3 length: 12 residues. Germline CDR1 and CDR2: LGHNA and YNFKEQ. The CDR3 loop reads CASSYAQDTQYF. In nucleotides, the CDR3 is TGTGCCAGCAGCTACGCCCAGGATACGCAGTATTTT.

This clone was counted a single time. This sequence joins TRBV27 and TRBJ2-7, with 8 bases identical to TRBD2. CDR1 and CDR2 (germline): MNHEY, SMNVEV (reference sequence). J gave up 6 bases and V 6 bases, and 13 bases lay outside the gene matches. This CDR3 is 15 amino acids long. CDR3 DNA: TGTGCCAGCAGAGGTAGCGGACTAGCCAGTCTCGAGCAGTACTTC. Translating it yields CASRGSGLASLEQYF.

The V and J genes are TRBV7-9 and TRBJ2-3; the D gene could be TRBD1 or TRBD2 (5 bases each). The germline V and J ends were trimmed by 1 base and 4 bases, with 15 bases remaining between them. This CDR3 has 16 residues. The germline gives CDR1 SEHNR, CDR2 FQNEAQ (reference sequence). The CDR3 is CASSLEGRERSDTQYF. In DNA form, the CDR3 reads TGTGCCAGCAGCTTAGAGGGCAGGGAGCGGTCAGATACGCAGTATTTT.

J is TRBJ2-5 and V is TRBV28; D gene uncertain. The germline V and J ends were trimmed by 2 bases and 5 bases, with 12 bases remaining between them. CDR1 is MDHEN, CDR2 SYDVKM, per germline. The CDR3 extends over 14 amino acids. The CDR3 sequence is CASSLRASRETQYF. The CDR3, as DNA: TGTGCCAGCAGTTTACGAGCTAGTAGGGAGACCCAGTACTTC.

The V call is TRBV28, the J call TRBJ1-1; D uncertain. The CDR3 is 13 residues long. Germline loops: CDR1 MDHEN, CDR2 SYDVKM. V lost 6 bases, J lost 2 bases, and 10 bases lay in between. The CDR3 DNA follows: TGTGCCAGCAGCCACATCCTTAACACTGAAGCTTTCTTT. Residues: CASSHILNTEAFF. Full variable domain (missing parts from reference TRBV28 and TRBJ1-1): DVKVTQSSRYLVKRTGEKVFLECVQDMDHENMFWYRQDPGLGLRLIYFSYDVKMKEKGDIPEGYSVSREKKERFSLILESASTNQTSMYLCASSHILNTEAFFGQGTRLTVV.

V and J are TRBV2 and TRBJ2-3, with D perhaps given as TRBD1 or TRBD2 (5 bases each). Trimming left V 6 bases short and J 0 bases short, with 16 bases between. This CDR3 is 16 amino acids long. CDR1 is SNHLY, CDR2 FYNNEI, per germline. CDR3 sequence (DNA): TGTGCCAGCAGCGCCCGGGACGTTACTAGCACAGATACGCAGTATTTT. Translating it yields CASSARDVTSTDTQYF.

The CDR3 nucleotides are TGTGCCACCAGCAGCGGGACTAGCGGGTCGATAATCTACGAGCAGTACTTC. It encodes CATSSGTSGSIIYEQYF. This chain connects TRBV15 to TRBJ2-7; 12 nucleotides match TRBD2. Germline V CDR1 and CDR2: LNHNV, YYDKDF (reference sequence). The length of the CDR3 is 17 residues. V lost 3 bases to trimming and J lost 3 bases; unmatched junction nucleotides: 9. Supplemented by reference TRBV15 and TRBJ2-7, the full variable domain reads DAMVIQNPRYQVTQFGKPVTLSCSQTLNHNVMYWYQQKSSQAPKLLFHYYDKDFNNEADTPDNFQSRRPNTSFCFLDIRSPGLGDTAMYLCATSSGTSGSIIYEQYFGPGTRLTVT.

This clone came up once. The CDR3 DNA sequence: TGTGCCAGCAGGACTGCGGGGGGTAGGGACGAGCAGTACTTC. Amino acid sequence: CASRTAGGRDEQYF. This chain uses TRBV6-6 with TRBJ2-7; 8 positions match TRBD2. CDR3 length equals 14 residues. Trimming at V came to 6 bases and at J to 5 bases, leaving 9 bases not matched to a gene. Per germline, CDR1 MNHNY and CDR2 SVGAGI (reference sequence).